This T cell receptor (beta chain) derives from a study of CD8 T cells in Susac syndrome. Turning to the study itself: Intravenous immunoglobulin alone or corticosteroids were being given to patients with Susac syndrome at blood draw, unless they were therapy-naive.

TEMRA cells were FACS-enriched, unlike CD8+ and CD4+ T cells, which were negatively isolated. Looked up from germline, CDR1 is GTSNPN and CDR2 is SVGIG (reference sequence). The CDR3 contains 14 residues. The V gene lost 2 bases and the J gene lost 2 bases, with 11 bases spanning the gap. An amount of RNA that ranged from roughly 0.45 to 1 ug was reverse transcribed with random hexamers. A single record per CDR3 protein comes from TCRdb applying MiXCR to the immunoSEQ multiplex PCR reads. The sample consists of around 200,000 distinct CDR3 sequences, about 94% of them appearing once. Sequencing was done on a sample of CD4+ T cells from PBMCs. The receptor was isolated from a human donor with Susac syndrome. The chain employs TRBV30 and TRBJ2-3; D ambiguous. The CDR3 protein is CAWSRGASTDTQYF. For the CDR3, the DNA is TGTGCCTGGAGTAGAGGCGCATCCACAGATACGCAGTATTTT.